The 18 T cell receptor beta chains presented below share a single source sample, sequenced in a study of cytomegalovirus exposure and HLA in healthy donors. PCR primers comprised 60 Vbeta and 13 Jbeta primers. The assay was immunoSEQ multiplex PCR, and TCRdb's table has in-frame clones only and misses some. The table includes about 160,000 clones, about 80% detected once. Sequencing was done on a sample of PBMCs. The receptors were sampled from a man aged 18 to 29 in good health and CMV-seropositive.

The chain links TRBV19 to TRBJ1-1; 8 bases are shared with TRBD1. The V and J ends lost 1 base and 0 bases, in that order; junction bases with no gene match: 1. Germline V CDR1 and CDR2: LNHDA, SQIVND (reference sequence). The CDR3 is made up of 15 amino acids. The CDR3 sequence is CASSIAGQVNTEAFF. Written as DNA, the CDR3 is TGTGCCAGTAGTATAGCGGGACAGGTGAACACTGAAGCTTTCTTT.

The chain couples TRBV13 to TRBJ2-7; D is perhaps TRBD2 (5 bases). The germline gives CDR1 PRHDT, CDR2 FYEKMQ (reference sequence). Between the trimmed V and J ends, which lost 1 base and 3 bases, there was a span of 10 bases. The CDR3 has 14 residues. Here the CDR3 reads CASSLASGDYEQYF. CDR3 coding DNA: TGTGCCAGCAGCTTAGCTTCCGGGGACTACGAGCAGTACTTC. Filled out from reference TRBV13 and TRBJ2-7, the complete variable domain reads AAGVIQSPRHLIKEKRETATLKCYPIPRHDTVYWYQQGPGQDPQFLISFYEKMQSDKGSIPDRFSAQQFSDYHSELNMSSLELGDSALYFCASSLASGDYEQYFGPGTRLTVT.

The chain couples TRBV7-9 to TRBJ2-1, with 7 nucleotides matching TRBD1. CDR3 length equals 13 residues. Unmatched junction bases numbered 2, after V lost 2 bases and J lost 7 bases. Germline V gene lookup returns CDR1 SEHNR and CDR2 FQNEAQ (reference sequence). CDR3 sequence: CASSLNRGNEQFF. The DNA of the CDR3 is TGTGCCAGCAGCTTAAACAGGGGAAATGAGCAGTTCTTC.

This chain links TRBV7-9 with TRBJ2-4, with 8 bases lining up with TRBD1. V lost 8 bases, J lost 15 bases, and 9 bases stayed unmatched. Germline V gives CDR1 SEHNR, CDR2 FQNEAQ (reference sequence). This CDR3 is 11 amino acids long. CDR3 loop: CASGTGPVWYF. CDR3 nucleotides: TGTGCCAGCGGGACAGGCCCAGTTTGGTACTTC.

The chain employs TRBV19 and TRBJ2-2, with D possibly TRBD2 on 5 matching bases. Trimming shortened V by 8 bases and J by 0 bases, and 13 bases separated the two germline ends. The CDR3 runs 15 residues. Germline values: CDR1 LNHDA, CDR2 SQIVND (reference sequence). CDR3 in amino acids: CASRLSGTNTGELFF. The CDR3 nucleotides read TGTGCCAGTCGTTTATCCGGGACGAACACCGGGGAGCTGTTTTTT.

In the case of this clone: The junction and the germline gene differ at one end; a read error may be behind it. This chain links TRBV14 with TRBJ2-2; 9 bases are a match to TRBD2. This CDR3 has 16 residues. Germline V gene lookup returns CDR1 SGHDN and CDR2 FVKESK. The CDR3 bases are TGTGCCAGCACACTTAGCGGGAGTCTCAACACCGGGGGGCTGTTTTTT. Its protein product is CASTLSGSLNTGGLFF.

V and J are TRBV29-1 and TRBJ2-5; 12 bases fit TRBD2. The CDR3 totals 15 residues. Germline V gene data show CDR1 as SQVTM and CDR2 as ANQGSEA. V lost 3 bases and J lost 1; bases outside the gene matches: 3. CDR3 in amino acids: CSVDRLAGAQETQYF. The CDR3 DNA sequence: TGCAGCGTTGACCGACTAGCGGGGGCCCAAGAGACCCAGTACTTC.

This chain links TRBV6-5 with TRBJ2-1, with 7 nucleotides matching TRBD2. V lost 7 bases to trimming and J lost 3 bases; unmatched junction nucleotides: 9. Germline loops: CDR1 MNHEY, CDR2 SVGAGI. This CDR3 has 15 residues. CDR3 amino acids: CASKVGAGVYNEQFF. The CDR3 DNA reads TGTGCCAGCAAGGTCGGGGCGGGGGTCTACAATGAGCAGTTCTTC.

This clone was counted a single time. The germline gene is not matched at one end of the junction; a read error may be the cause. J is TRBJ2-7 and V is TRBV15, with 7 bases aligning to TRBD2. There are 14 residues in the CDR3. Per germline, CDR1 LNHNV and CDR2 YYDKDF (reference sequence). CDR3 sequence (DNA): TGTGCCACCAGCAGCCGGACTAGATCCTACGAGCAGTCCTTC. Residues: CATSSRTRSYEQSF.

This clone was counted once. The rearrangement joins TRBV19 to TRBJ2-1, with TRBD1 as a possible D gene (6 bases). CDR1 and CDR2 (germline): LNHDA, SQIVND (reference sequence). The V gene lost 6 bases and the J gene lost 15 bases, with 15 bases spanning the gap. The CDR3 has 11 residues. CDR3 protein: CASSTGPRPFF. The CDR3 coding sequence is TGTGCCAGTAGCACAGGGCCCCGGCCGTTCTTC. Based on the CDR3 plus reference TRBV19 and TRBJ2-1, the full variable domain is DGGITQSPKYLFRKEGQNVTLSCEQNLNHDAMYWYRQDPGQGLRLIYYSQIVNDFQKGDIAEGYSVSREKKESFPLTVTSAQKNPTAFYLCASSTGPRPFFGPGTRLTVL.

The V gene is TRBV18, the J gene TRBJ1-1; D is perhaps TRBD1 (5 bases). V was clipped by 2 bases and J by 2 bases, with 15 bases between them. The CDR3 is 16 amino acids. The germline V gene encodes CDR1 KGHSH and CDR2 LQKENI. The CDR3 bases are TGTGCCAGCTCACCAAATTTGGGGGGTTTAAACACTGAAGCTTTCTTT. Translated, it gives CASSPNLGGLNTEAFF.

The chain uses TRBV6-1 and TRBJ2-1, with unresolved D. The germline CDR1 and CDR2 sequences are MNHNS and SASEGT. The CDR3 is made up of 12 amino acids. Between the trimmed V and J ends, which lost 2 bases and 4 bases, there was a span of 3 bases. In nucleotides, the CDR3 is TGTGCCAGCAGTGAATATTACAATGAGCAGTTCTTC. It specifies CASSEYYNEQFF.

The CDR3 DNA follows: TGTGCCAGCAGCTTCCACAGGGGCGGGGTGGGACAGCCCCAGCATTTT. It translates to CASSFHRGGVGQPQHF. The chain is built from TRBV5-7 and TRBJ1-5; 7 positions match TRBD1. TRBV5-7 is an ORF, with its function uncertain. This CDR3 comprises 16 residues. Losses at the gene ends were 2 bases for V and 7 bases for J; bases not matched to a gene: 12.

This clone is a singleton in its sample. The chain recombines TRBV30 with TRBJ2-7; D not certain. Germline CDR1 reads GTSNPN; CDR2 reads SVGIG (reference sequence). This CDR3 region has 11 residues. V lost 0 bases and J lost 3, with 3 bases in between. The CDR3 coding sequence is TGTGCCTGGAGTGTCAACTACGAGCAGTACTTC. It is translated as CAWSVNYEQYF.

The chain is built from TRBV27 and TRBJ2-7; TRBD2 matches at 8 bases. The ends lost 5 bases at V and 3 bases at J; junction bases unmatched: 3. CDR1 is MNHEY, CDR2 SMNVEV, per germline (reference sequence). The CDR3 sequence is 13 residues long. The CDR3 sequence is CASSGAGDYEQYF. In DNA, the CDR3 is TGTGCCAGCAGTGGAGCGGGGGACTACGAGCAGTACTTC.

In DNA, the CDR3 is TGTGCCAGCAGCTTCGGTACCAACTATGGCTACACCTTC. It yields the protein CASSFGTNYGYTF. The genes are TRBV7-2 and TRBJ1-2; the D is unclear. The CDR3 loop spans 13 amino acids. Germline-derived CDR1 and CDR2 are SGHTA and FQGNSA. Between the trimmed V and J ends, which lost 3 bases and 2 bases, there was a span of 7 bases.

The chain couples TRBV7-9 to TRBJ1-1, with D possibly TRBD1 on 6 matching bases. The CDR3 length is 16 residues. Trimming pared 5 bases from V and 0 bases from J, leaving 16 bases between. Germline V gene data show CDR1 as SEHNR and CDR2 as FQNEAQ (reference sequence). The CDR3 loop reads CASSPGGGPMNTEAFF. CDR3 DNA sequence: TGTGCCAGCAGCCCGGGCGGGGGCCCTATGAACACTGAAGCTTTCTTT.

The CDR3 coding sequence is TGCGCCAGCAGTTCACATAGCGGGACGGTTGAGACCCAGTACTTC. Translated, it gives CASSSHSGTVETQYF. The rearrangement uses TRBV5-1 and TRBJ2-5; the match to TRBD2 covers 8 bases. Germline assignment: CDR1 SGHRS and CDR2 YFSETQ. The CDR3 is 15 amino acids. Trimming cost V 5 bases and J 5 bases; bases outside gene matches: 11.